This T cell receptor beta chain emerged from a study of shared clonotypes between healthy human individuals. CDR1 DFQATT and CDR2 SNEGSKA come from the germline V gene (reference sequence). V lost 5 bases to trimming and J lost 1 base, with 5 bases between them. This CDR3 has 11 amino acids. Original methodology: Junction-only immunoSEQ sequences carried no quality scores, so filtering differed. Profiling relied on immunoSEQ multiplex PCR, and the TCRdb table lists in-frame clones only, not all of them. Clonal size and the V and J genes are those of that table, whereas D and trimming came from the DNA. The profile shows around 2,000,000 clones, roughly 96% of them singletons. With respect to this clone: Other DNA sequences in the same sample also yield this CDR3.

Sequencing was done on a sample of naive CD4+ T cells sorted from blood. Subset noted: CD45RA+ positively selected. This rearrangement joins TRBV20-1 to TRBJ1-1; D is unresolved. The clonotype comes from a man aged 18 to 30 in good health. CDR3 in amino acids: CSAPRNTEAFF. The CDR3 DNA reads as TGCAGTGCTCCACGGAACACTGAAGCTTTCTTT.